Below, 16 T cell receptor beta chains from the same sample are listed, as sequenced in a study of CD8 T cells in Susac syndrome. With random hexamers, about 0.5 to 1 ug RNA was reverse transcribed. TCRdb redid the calling of the immunoSEQ multiplex PCR reads with MiXCR, one entry per CDR3 protein. The sample contains fewer than 250,000 distinct CDR3 sequences, around 93% of which appear only once. Sequenced material: CD4+ T cells from PBMCs. The source is a human donor in good health.

This chain links TRBV29-1 with TRBJ1-1, with D unclear. The ends were cut back, 5 bases at V and 2 bases at J, with 9 bases in the middle. Germline CDR1 SQVTM, CDR2 ANQGSEA. This CDR3 comprises 12 residues. The CDR3 reads CSVKRANTEAFF. CDR3 nucleotide sequence: TGCAGCGTTAAACGCGCAAACACTGAAGCTTTCTTT.

The chain uses TRBV10-3 and TRBJ1-6; 8 bases agree with TRBD1. Germline CDR1 ENHRY, CDR2 SYGVKD. This CDR3 is 13 amino acids long. With V trimmed by 8 bases and J by 6 bases, 3 bases remained unmatched. CDR3 residues: CAIGQGANSPLHF. The CDR3 region has the DNA TGTGCCATCGGCCAGGGGGCTAATTCACCCCTCCACTTT.

V gene TRBV7-9 combines with J gene TRBJ2-2; TRBD1 or TRBD2 may be the D gene (6 bases each). The CDR3 is made up of 16 amino acids. The V gene's germline CDR1 is SEHNR and CDR2 FQNEAQ (reference sequence). Trimming took off 5 bases at V and 1 base at J, with 14 bases between the two ends. Written as DNA, the CDR3 is TGTGCCAGCAGCCACACGGGGGCTTTGAACACCGGGGAGCTGTTTTTT. Translation gives CASSHTGALNTGELFF.

The chain employs TRBV7-8 and TRBJ1-3; TRBD1 is a possible D gene (5 bases). Trimming cost V 2 bases and J 2 bases, with 7 bases left between them. The CDR3 runs 14 residues. CDR1 and CDR2 (germline): SGHVS, FQNEAQ. This CDR3 is CASSLLGAGNTIYF. In DNA form, the CDR3 reads TGTGCCAGCAGCTTATTGGGGGCTGGAAACACCATATATTTT.

The chain joins TRBV10-3 to TRBJ1-4; D unclear. Looked up from germline, CDR1 is ENHRY and CDR2 is SYGVKD. Deletions cut 0 bases from V and 0 bases from J, with 5 bases between. The CDR3 covers 15 residues. CDR3 residues: CAISESQATNEKLFF. Here the CDR3 DNA reads TGTGCCATCAGTGAGTCGCAAGCAACTAATGAAAAACTGTTTTTT.

The rearrangement joins TRBV6-2 or TRBV6-3 to TRBJ2-5, with D maybe TRBD2 (6 bases). Trimming shortened V by 6 bases and J by 1 base, and 21 bases separated the two germline ends. From germline, CDR1 is MNHEY and CDR2 SVGEGT. The CDR3 spans 17 residues. The CDR3 DNA is TGTGCCAGCAGCCGCCGGACACTAGCCGTCGGCCAAGAGACCCAGTACTTC. Residues: CASSRRTLAVGQETQYF.

This CDR3 is CASFPTTSNLPGELFF. The CDR3 coding sequence is TGTGCCAGCTTCCCAACGACTAGCAACCTCCCCGGGGAGCTGTTTTTT. V usage is TRBV4-2 and J usage is TRBJ2-2, with TRBD2 matching 7 bases. Germline loops: CDR1 LGHNA, CDR2 YNFKEQ. The CDR3 spans 16 residues. J gave up 6 bases and V 8 bases, and 15 bases lay outside the gene matches.

The V gene is TRBV15, the J gene TRBJ2-7, with D perhaps TRBD1 (6 bases). The CDR3 is made up of 15 amino acids. V dropped 0 bases and J dropped 5 bases, with 14 bases sitting between them. The germline gives CDR1 LNHNV, CDR2 YYDKDF (reference sequence). CDR3 sequence (DNA): TGTGCCACCAGCAGAGATCTTAGGGGGTCCCACGAGCAGTACTTC. Its protein product is CATSRDLRGSHEQYF.

The chain couples TRBV7-2 to TRBJ1-1, with D perhaps matching TRBD1 (5 bases). Germline assignment: CDR1 SGHTA and CDR2 FQGNSA. Trimming removed 4 bases at V and 5 bases at J, with 14 bases between. The CDR3 runs to 14 residues. CDR3 in amino acids: CASSWPGGGTEAFF. CDR3 nucleotide sequence: TGTGCCAGCAGCTGGCCCGGGGGAGGGACTGAAGCTTTCTTT.

CDR3 sequence (DNA): TGTGCCAGCAGCTTAGCGGGGGTAGCGGAGACCCAGTACTTC. Protein product: CASSLAGVAETQYF. The V and J genes are TRBV7-2 and TRBJ2-5; either TRBD1 or TRBD2 may fit D (5 bases each). The CDR3 is 14 residues long. The ends were cut back, 0 bases at V and 5 bases at J, with 10 bases in the middle. Germline assignment: CDR1 SGHTA and CDR2 FQGNSA.

The chain is built from TRBV6-5 and TRBJ1-2, with TRBD1 as a possible D gene (5 bases). CDR1 and CDR2 (germline): MNHEY, SVGAGI. Trimming stripped 10 bases from V and 5 bases from J, with 17 bases between. The CDR3 loop spans 13 amino acids. The CDR3 here is CATGAGGDYGYTF. CDR3 DNA: TGTGCCACCGGGGCAGGAGGAGATTATGGCTACACCTTC.

The chain links TRBV10-3 to TRBJ2-5; D might be TRBD1 or TRBD2, each matching 5 bases. The CDR3 runs 16 residues. Germline V lookup: CDR1 ENHRY, CDR2 SYGVKD. Trimming took 0 bases from V and 5 from J, leaving 16 bases between them. The CDR3 protein is CAISESPRDVRETQYF. CDR3 bases: TGTGCCATCAGTGAGTCCCCCCGGGACGTAAGGGAGACCCAGTACTTC.

V and J are TRBV3-1 and TRBJ1-3; no reliable D call. The germline V gene has CDR1 LGHDT and CDR2 YNNKEL (reference sequence). CDR3 size: 15 residues. V shed 1 base and J shed 0 bases, with 7 bases lying between them. This chain's CDR3 is CASSQGPDSGNTIYF. The DNA for the CDR3 is TGTGCCAGCAGCCAAGGACCAGACTCTGGAAACACCATATATTTT.

The table lists this clonotype with a count of one. This rearrangement joins TRBV7-9 to TRBJ2-7; 8 bases align to TRBD1. The CDR3 runs 15 residues. V was pared by 5 bases and J by 3 bases, with 9 bases of the junction left unmatched. Germline CDR1 SEHNR, CDR2 FQNEAQ (reference sequence). CDR3 residues: CASSLAGQAYYEQYF. CDR3 in DNA: TGTGCCAGCAGCCTCGCGGGACAGGCATACTACGAGCAGTACTTC.

The V call is TRBV24-1, the J call TRBJ2-4; D gene uncertain. Between the trimmed V and J ends, which lost 3 bases and 10 bases, there was a span of 6 bases. CDR1 and CDR2 from the germline V gene are KGHDR and SFDVKD. The CDR3 extends over 11 amino acids. CDR3 nucleotide sequence: TGTGCCACCAGTGATGACGGTATTCAGTACTTC. This translates into CATSDDGIQYF.

The sample holds a few counts of this clonotype. The rearrangement links TRBV20-1 to TRBJ2-1, with D perhaps matching TRBD2 (5 bases). Between the trimmed V and J ends, which lost 5 bases and 0 bases, there was a span of 5 bases. Germline V lookup: CDR1 DFQATT, CDR2 SNEGSKA (reference sequence). The CDR3 runs 12 residues. The CDR3 DNA follows: TGCAGTGCTCGGGGCTCCTACAATGAGCAGTTCTTC. It is translated as CSARGSYNEQFF.